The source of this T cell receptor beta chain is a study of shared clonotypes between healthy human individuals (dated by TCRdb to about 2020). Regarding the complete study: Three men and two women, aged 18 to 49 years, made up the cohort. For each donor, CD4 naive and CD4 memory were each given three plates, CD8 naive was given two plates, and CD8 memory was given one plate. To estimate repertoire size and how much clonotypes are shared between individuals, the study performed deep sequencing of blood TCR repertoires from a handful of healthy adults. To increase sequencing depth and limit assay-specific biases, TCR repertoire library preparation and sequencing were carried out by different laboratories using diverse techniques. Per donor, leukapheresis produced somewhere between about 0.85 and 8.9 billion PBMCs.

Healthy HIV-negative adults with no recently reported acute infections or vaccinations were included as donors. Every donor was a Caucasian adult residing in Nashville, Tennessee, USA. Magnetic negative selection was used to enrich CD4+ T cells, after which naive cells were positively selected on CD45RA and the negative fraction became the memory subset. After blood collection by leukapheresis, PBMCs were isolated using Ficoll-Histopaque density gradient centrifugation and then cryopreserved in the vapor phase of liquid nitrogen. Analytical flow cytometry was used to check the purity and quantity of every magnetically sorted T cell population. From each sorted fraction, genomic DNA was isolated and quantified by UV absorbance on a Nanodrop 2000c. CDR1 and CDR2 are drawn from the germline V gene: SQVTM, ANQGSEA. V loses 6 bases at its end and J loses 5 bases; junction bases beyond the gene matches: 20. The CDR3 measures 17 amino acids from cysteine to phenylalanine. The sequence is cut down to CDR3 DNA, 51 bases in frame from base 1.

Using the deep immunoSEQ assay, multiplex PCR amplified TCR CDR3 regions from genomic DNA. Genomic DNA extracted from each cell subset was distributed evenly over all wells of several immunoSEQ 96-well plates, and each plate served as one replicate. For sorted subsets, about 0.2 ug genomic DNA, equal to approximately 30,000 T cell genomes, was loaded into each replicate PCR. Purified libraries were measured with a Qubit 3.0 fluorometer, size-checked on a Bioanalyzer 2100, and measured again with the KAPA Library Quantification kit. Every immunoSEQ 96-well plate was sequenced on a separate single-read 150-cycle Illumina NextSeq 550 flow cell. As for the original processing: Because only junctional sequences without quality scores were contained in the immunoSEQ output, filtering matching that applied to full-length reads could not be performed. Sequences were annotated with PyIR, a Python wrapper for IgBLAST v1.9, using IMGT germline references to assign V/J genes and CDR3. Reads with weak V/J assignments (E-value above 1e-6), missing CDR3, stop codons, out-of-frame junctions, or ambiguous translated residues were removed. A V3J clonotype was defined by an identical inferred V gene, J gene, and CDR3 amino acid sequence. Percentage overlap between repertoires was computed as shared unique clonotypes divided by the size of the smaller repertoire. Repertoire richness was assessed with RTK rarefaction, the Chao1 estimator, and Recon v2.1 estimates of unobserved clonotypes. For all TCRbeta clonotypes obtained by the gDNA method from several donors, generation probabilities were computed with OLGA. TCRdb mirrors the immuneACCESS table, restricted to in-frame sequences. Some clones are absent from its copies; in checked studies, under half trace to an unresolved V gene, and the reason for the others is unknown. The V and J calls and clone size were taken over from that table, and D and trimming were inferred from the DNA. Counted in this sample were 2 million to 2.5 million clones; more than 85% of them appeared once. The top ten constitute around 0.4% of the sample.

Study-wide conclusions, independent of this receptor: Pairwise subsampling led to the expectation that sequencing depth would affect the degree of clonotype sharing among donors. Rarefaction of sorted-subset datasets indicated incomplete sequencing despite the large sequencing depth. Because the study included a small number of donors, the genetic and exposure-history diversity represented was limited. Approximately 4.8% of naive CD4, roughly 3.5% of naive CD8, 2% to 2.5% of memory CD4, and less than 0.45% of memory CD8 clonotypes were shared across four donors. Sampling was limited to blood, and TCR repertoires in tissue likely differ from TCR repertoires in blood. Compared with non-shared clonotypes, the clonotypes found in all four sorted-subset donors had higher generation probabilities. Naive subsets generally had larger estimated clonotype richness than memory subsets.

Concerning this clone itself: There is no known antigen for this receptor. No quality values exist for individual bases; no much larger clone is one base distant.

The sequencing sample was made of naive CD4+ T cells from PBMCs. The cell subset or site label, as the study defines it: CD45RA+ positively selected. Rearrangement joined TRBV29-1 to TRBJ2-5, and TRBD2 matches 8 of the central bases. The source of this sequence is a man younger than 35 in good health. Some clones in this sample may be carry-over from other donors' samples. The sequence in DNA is TGCAGCGTCCCCGGGGGGGGGCCAAGCAGGGGTTGGGAGACCCAGTACTTC. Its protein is CSVPGGGPSRGWETQYF.